Listed below are T cell receptor beta chains from one sample, sequenced in a study of control samples from healthy donors and cancer patients. Sequencing was performed with immunoSEQ multiplex PCR; in TCRdb, only in-frame clones are kept and a portion is missing. This sample's table has approximately 190,000 clones. Sequences were obtained from blood. These receptors were collected from a woman between 25 and 40 years old in good health. The CDR3 runs from the conserved cysteine through the conserved F or W.

V gene	J gene	CDR3 length	CDR3 protein
TRBV5-1	TRBJ2-7	15	CASSLPRGTGDEQYF
TRBV11-2	TRBJ2-7	13	CASSLGLVYEQYF
TRBV7-9	TRBJ1-2	16	CASSLTGRGTNYGYTF
TRBV12-2	TRBJ2-2	11	CAKGHGGELFF
TRBV7-9	TRBJ2-2	15	CASSLVEMGTGELFF
TRBV19	TRBJ1-1	11	CASQVATEAFF
TRBV2	TRBJ2-5	14	CASSERTGPETQYF
TRBV5-4	TRBJ2-1	13	CASSLSSYNEQFF
TRBV7-3	TRBJ2-5	17	CASKDRDSVWEQETQYF
TRBV6-5	TRBJ2-5	15	CASSKAGGPWETQYF
TRBV14	TRBJ2-5	16	CASSPLQQGHGETQYF
TRBV4-1	TRBJ1-6	16	CASSQEPGGATSPLHF
TRBV27	TRBJ2-1	18	CASSLRGGLAGIYNEQFF
TRBV11-2	TRBJ1-2	14	CASSFVTYGYGYTF
TRBV5-1	TRBJ2-2	15	CASSLTGTTTGELFF
TRBV6-5	TRBJ1-1	14	CASSYSSQTTVSVF
TRBV2	TRBJ1-5	15	CASSVQGIKNQPQHF
TRBV12-3/TRBV12-4	TRBJ2-7	11	CASRDYYEQYF
TRBV7-2	TRBJ2-7	16	CASSLSGGAVSYEQYF
TRBV7-9	TRBJ1-6	17	CASSLPGQGRANSPLHF
TRBV20-1	TRBJ1-2	15	CSASQSPPGTDGYTF
TRBV28	TRBJ1-2	14	CASSLTGSNYGYTF
TRBV20-1	TRBJ2-7	11	CSARPDSGQYF